The entry that follows covers one T cell receptor beta chain sequence. The sample holds many counts of this clonotype. Its antigen target is currently unknown. The input lacks base qualities; no much larger clone sits a single base away. CDR1 and CDR2 were assigned from the germline V gene (reference sequence) as MNHEY and SMNVEV. The CDR3 holds 16 amino acids from the cysteine to the phenylalanine. Only CDR3 DNA is held: 48 bases, read in frame from base 1. Trimming takes 2 bases from V and 2 bases from J, and the germline ends sit 14 bases apart. In the paper's terms, the time point label means: after preoperative PTX-NDP chemotherapy. Before surgery, patients were given paclitaxel-nedaplatin as preoperative chemotherapy. These data are taken from a study of esophageal squamous cell carcinoma under preoperative chemotherapy (dated by TCRdb to between 2017 and 2018). In terms of the full investigation: TCR repertoires were profiled in both peripheral blood T cells and tumor-infiltrating lymphocytes. About 5 patients with primary esophageal squamous cell carcinoma made up the cohort. The study assessed how paclitaxel-nedaplatin chemotherapy affected T-cell receptor repertoires in patients with esophageal squamous cell carcinoma. Repertoires were compared between samples taken before and after paclitaxel-nedaplatin therapy.

The paper as a whole reports these results and caveats: Post-treatment tumor-infiltrating lymphocytes appeared to be derived in part from peripheral T cells migrating into the tumor, rather than solely from local clonal changes. A significant increase in TCR diversity was observed in peripheral T cells after chemotherapy, whereas no such increase was observed in tumor-infiltrating lymphocytes. The analysis included only five patients with esophageal squamous cell carcinoma, making the cohort small. Paclitaxel-nedaplatin therapy induced immediate and substantial clonotype frequency changes, with contraction more likely among abundant clones than amplification.

The library was produced with PCR. TCRdb records HiSeq X Ten as the sequencer. High-throughput sequencing was used to characterize the TCR repertoires. TCRdb passed the public sequencing reads through fastp at Q25 and MiXCR, retaining productive beta sequences. All rows with the same CDR3 protein become a single entry with the most common DNA and genes. The sample table contains 34,000 or so distinct CDR3 sequences; only one count was recorded for around 50% of them. Roughly 24% of the sample comes from the top ten. The V and J genes are TRBV27 and TRBJ2-3, with TRBD2 as a weak D call on 7 bases. The TCR comes from a human donor with esophageal squamous cell carcinoma. The donor label of this sample is uncertain. The sample was taken from a patient given preoperative chemotherapy. The CDR3 sequence is CASSLQGGGITDTQYF. The nucleotides read TGTGCCAGCAGTTTACAGGGAGGGGGGATCACAGATACGCAGTATTTT.